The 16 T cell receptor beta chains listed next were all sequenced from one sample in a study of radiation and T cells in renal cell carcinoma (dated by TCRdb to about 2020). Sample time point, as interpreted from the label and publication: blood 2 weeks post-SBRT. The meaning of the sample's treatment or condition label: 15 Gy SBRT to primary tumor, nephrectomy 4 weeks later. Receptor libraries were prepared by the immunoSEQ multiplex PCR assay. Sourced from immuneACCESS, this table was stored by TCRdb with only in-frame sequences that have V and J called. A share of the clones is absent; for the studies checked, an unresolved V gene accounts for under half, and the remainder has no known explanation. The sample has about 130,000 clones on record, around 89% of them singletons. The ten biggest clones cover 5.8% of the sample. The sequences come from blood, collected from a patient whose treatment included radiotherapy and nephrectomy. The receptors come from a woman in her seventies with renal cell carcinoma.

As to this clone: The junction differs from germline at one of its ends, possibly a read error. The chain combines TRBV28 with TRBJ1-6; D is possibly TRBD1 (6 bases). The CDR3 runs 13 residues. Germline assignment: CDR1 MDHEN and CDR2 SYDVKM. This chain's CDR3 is CASSFQARDTVYF. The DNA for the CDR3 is TGTGCCAGCAGTTTCCAAGCCCGGGACACCGTATACTTT.

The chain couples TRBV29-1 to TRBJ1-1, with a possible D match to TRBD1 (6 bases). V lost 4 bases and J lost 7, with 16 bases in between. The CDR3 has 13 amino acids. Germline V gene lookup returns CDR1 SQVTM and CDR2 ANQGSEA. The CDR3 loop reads CSVGKGGEGEAFF. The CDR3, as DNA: TGCAGCGTTGGGAAGGGGGGGGAAGGTGAAGCTTTCTTT.

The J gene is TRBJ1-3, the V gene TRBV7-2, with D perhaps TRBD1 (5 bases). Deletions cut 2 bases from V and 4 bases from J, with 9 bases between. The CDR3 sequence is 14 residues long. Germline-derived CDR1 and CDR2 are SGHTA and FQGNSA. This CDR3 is CASSLNGAGNTIYF. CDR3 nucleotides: TGTGCCAGCAGCTTAAACGGGGCCGGAAACACCATATATTTT.

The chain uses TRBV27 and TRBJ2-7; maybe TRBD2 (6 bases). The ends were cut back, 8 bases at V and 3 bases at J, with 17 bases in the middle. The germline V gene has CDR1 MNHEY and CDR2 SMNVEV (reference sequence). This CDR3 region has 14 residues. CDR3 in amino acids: CASGEGLTNYEQYF. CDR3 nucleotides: TGTGCCAGCGGGGAAGGACTAACCAACTACGAGCAGTACTTC.

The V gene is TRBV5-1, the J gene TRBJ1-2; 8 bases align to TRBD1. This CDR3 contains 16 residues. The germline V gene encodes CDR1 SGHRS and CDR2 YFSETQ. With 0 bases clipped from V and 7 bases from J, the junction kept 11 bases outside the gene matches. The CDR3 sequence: CASSLEPDRANGGYTF. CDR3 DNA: TGCGCCAGCAGCTTGGAACCGGACAGGGCAAACGGTGGCTACACCTTC.

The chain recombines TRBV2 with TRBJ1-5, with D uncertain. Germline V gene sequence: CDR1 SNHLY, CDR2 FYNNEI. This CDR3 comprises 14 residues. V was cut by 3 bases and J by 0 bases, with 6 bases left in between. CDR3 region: CASSDGISNQPQHF. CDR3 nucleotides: TGTGCCAGCAGTGACGGAATTAGCAATCAGCCCCAGCATTTT.

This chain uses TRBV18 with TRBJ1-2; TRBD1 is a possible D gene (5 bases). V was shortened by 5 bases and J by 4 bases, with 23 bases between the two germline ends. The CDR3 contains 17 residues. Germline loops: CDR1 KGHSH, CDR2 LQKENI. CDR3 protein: CASSEIRDGSLLYGYTF. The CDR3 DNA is TGTGCCAGCTCAGAAATCCGGGACGGTTCCCTCCTCTATGGCTACACCTTC.

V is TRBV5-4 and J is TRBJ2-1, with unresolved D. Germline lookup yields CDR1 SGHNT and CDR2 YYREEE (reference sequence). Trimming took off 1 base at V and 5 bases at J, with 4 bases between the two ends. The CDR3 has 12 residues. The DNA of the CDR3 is TGTGCCAGCAGCTTGCAAAACAATGAGCAGTTCTTC. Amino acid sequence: CASSLQNNEQFF.

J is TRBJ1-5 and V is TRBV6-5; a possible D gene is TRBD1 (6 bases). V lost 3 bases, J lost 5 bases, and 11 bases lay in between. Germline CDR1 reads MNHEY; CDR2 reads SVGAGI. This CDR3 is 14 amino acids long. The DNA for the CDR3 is TGTGCCAGCAGTTATAATGGACAGCATCAGCCCCAGCATTTT. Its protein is CASSYNGQHQPQHF.

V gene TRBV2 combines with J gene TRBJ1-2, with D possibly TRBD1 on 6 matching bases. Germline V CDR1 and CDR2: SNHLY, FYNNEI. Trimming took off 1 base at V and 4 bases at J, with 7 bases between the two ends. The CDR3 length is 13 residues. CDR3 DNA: TGTGCCAGCAGTGAAGGGACAGCCTATGGCTACACCTTC. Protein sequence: CASSEGTAYGYTF.

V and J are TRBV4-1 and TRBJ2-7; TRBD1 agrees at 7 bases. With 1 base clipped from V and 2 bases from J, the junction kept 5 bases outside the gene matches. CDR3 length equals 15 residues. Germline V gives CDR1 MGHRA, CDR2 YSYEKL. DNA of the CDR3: TGCGCCAGCAGCCAAGGAGGGACAGCTCCCTACGAGCAGTACTTC. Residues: CASSQGGTAPYEQYF.

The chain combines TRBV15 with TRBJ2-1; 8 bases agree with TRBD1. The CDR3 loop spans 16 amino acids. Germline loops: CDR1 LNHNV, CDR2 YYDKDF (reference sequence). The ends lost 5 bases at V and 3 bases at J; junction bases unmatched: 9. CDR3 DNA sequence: TGTGCCACCAGCCGCATGACAGGGGCGGGCTACAATGAGCAGTTCTTC. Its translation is CATSRMTGAGYNEQFF.

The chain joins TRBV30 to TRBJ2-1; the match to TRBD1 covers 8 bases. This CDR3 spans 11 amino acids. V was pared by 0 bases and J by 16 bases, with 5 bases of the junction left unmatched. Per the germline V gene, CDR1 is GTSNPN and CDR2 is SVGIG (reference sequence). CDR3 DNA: TGTGCCTGGAGTGTTTTGGACAGGGAATTCTTC. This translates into CAWSVLDREFF.

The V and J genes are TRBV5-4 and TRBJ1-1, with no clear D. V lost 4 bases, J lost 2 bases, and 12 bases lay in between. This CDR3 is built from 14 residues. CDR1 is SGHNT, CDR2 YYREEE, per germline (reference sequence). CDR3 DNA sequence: TGTGCCAGCAGCCAGGCACTCATCAACACTGAAGCTTTCTTT. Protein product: CASSQALINTEAFF.

CDR3 nucleotide sequence: TGTGCCTGGAGTATTAGTCCCTCCTACAATGAGCAGTTCTTC. Its protein product is CAWSISPSYNEQFF. V and J are TRBV30 and TRBJ2-1; the D is unclear. The CDR3 is 14 amino acids. Per the germline V gene, CDR1 is GTSNPN and CDR2 is SVGIG (reference sequence). Deletions cut 2 bases from V and 0 bases from J, with 8 bases between.

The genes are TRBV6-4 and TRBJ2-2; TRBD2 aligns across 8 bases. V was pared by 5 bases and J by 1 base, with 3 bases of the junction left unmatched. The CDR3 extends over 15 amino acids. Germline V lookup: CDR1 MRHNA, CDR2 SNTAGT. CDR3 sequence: CASSLLAGNTGELFF. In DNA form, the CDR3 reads TGTGCCAGCAGTTTGCTAGCGGGGAACACCGGGGAGCTGTTTTTT.